The clone carrying this TCR beta chain came up a few times. TCRdb itself ran the reads through MiXCR, one entry per CDR3 protein. The repertoire has roughly 640,000 distinct CDR3 sequences, roughly a quarter of them found once; the top ten carry 7.5% to 9%. CDR3 size: 13 residues. CDR1 is SEHNR and CDR2 is FQNEAQ in the germline V gene (reference sequence). V was clipped by 5 bases and J by 5 bases; unmatched bases: 4. This specimen comes from a study of T cell repertoires in cytomegalovirus infection. Looking at the study overall: Indications came from public TCR beta signatures; they pointed to CMV infection and to a matching HLA type.

The origin of this receptor is a human donor in good health (CMV status not recorded). Some clones in this sample may be carry-over from other donors' samples. Sample: CD8+ T cells from PBMCs. V usage is TRBV7-9 and J usage is TRBJ2-5; TRBD1 agrees at 8 bases. The chain's CDR3 is CASSKTGVETQYF. The CDR3 region has the DNA TGTGCCAGCAGCAAGACAGGGGTCGAGACCCAGTACTTC.